Shown below are 17 T cell receptor beta chains from a single sample sequenced in a study of shared clonotypes between healthy human individuals. Profiling relied on immunoSEQ multiplex PCR, and the TCRdb table lists in-frame clones only, not all of them. The sample records around 1.6 million clones, around 98% being singletons. Material for sequencing was naive CD4+ T cells sorted from blood. Subset described: CD45RA+ positively selected. The receptors derive from a man aged 30 to 39 in good health.

The CDR3 DNA reads as TGTGCCAGCAGCCCCCAGGGAGATCCCTACGAGCAGTACTTC. Its protein is CASSPQGDPYEQYF. The rearrangement links TRBV4-2 to TRBJ2-7; D tentatively fits TRBD1 or TRBD2 (5 bases each). Trimming took off 4 bases at V and 2 bases at J, with 12 bases between the two ends. The CDR3 loop spans 14 amino acids. Germline lookup yields CDR1 LGHNA and CDR2 YNFKEQ.

The chain links TRBV5-1 to TRBJ2-1, with D uncertain. CDR1 and CDR2 (germline): SGHRS, YFSETQ. Trimming stripped 5 bases from V and 0 bases from J, with 12 bases between. This CDR3 contains 15 residues. The CDR3 sequence is CASRSDTGSYNEQFF. In DNA form, the CDR3 reads TGCGCCAGCAGATCAGACACCGGCTCCTACAATGAGCAGTTCTTC.

The gene calls are TRBV10-3 and TRBJ2-7; a weak D match, TRBD2 (6 bases). Germline CDR1 and CDR2: ENHRY and SYGVKD. Trimming cost V 6 bases and J 5 bases, with 20 bases left between them. This CDR3 has 15 residues. In DNA form, the CDR3 reads TGTGCCATCAGGGATAGCGGAGTTGACACAAACGAGCAGTACTTC. Its protein is CAIRDSGVDTNEQYF.

The chain links TRBV5-1 to TRBJ1-3; TRBD1 matches 7 bases. The length of the CDR3 is 16 residues. After removal of 3 bases from V and 4 bases from J, the junction contained 10 bases not matched to a gene. Germline loops: CDR1 SGHRS, CDR2 YFSETQ. CDR3 amino acids: CASSSDRVSSGNTIYF. In DNA form, the CDR3 reads TGCGCCAGCAGCTCTGACAGGGTTAGTTCCGGAAACACCATATATTTT.

The CDR3 nucleotides read TGCGCCAGCAGCTTGCGGCCAGGGGATAGCAATCAGCCCCAGCATTTT. Translation: CASSLRPGDSNQPQHF. V gene TRBV5-1 combines with J gene TRBJ1-5, with D possibly being TRBD1 (6 bases). Germline V lookup: CDR1 SGHRS, CDR2 YFSETQ. The V end lost 1 base, the J end lost 0 bases, and 11 bases lay between the germline ends. This CDR3 contains 16 residues.

The chain recombines TRBV18 with TRBJ2-1, with 9 positions matching TRBD1. CDR3 size: 14 residues. V was clipped by 8 bases and J by 6 bases; unmatched bases: 8. The germline V gene has CDR1 KGHSH and CDR2 LQKENI. CDR3 in DNA: TGTGCCAGCACACGGACAGGGGCACTCAATGAGCAGTTCTTC. Translation gives CASTRTGALNEQFF. Drawing the rest from reference TRBV18 and TRBJ2-1, the complete variable domain is NAGVMQNPRHLVRRRGQEARLRCSPMKGHSHVYWYRQLPEEGLKFMVYLQKENIIDESGMPKERFSAEFPKEGPSILRIQQVVRGDSAAYFCASTRTGALNEQFFGPGTRLTVL.

The chain employs TRBV5-4 and TRBJ2-7; weak D call: TRBD1 (6 bases). The CDR3 sequence is 13 residues long. CDR1 SGHNT and CDR2 YYREEE come from the germline V gene (reference sequence). The V gene lost 4 bases and the J gene lost 1 base, with 9 bases spanning the gap. CDR3 loop: CASSRQASYEQYF. The CDR3 coding sequence is TGTGCCAGCAGCAGACAGGCGTCCTACGAGCAGTACTTC.

V is TRBV2 and J is TRBJ2-7; 7 positions match TRBD2. J lost 6 bases, V lost 2 bases, and 4 bases had no gene match. Germline assignment: CDR1 SNHLY and CDR2 FYNNEI. CDR3 length: 13 amino acids. CDR3 DNA sequence: TGTGCCAGCAGTGAAAGGGGAGGGGTCGAGCAGTACTTC. Translation gives CASSERGGVEQYF.

The chain couples TRBV13 to TRBJ2-1, with D perhaps being TRBD1 or TRBD2 (5 bases each). CDR3 length: 15 residues. Germline-derived CDR1 and CDR2 are PRHDT and FYEKMQ (reference sequence). V gave up 5 bases and J gave up 7 bases, with 18 bases separating them. In DNA form, the CDR3 reads TGTGCCAGCAGCCCCCGAGGGGTCTTGTTAAATGAGCAGTTCTTC. Translating gives CASSPRGVLLNEQFF.

V and J are TRBV5-8 and TRBJ2-7, with TRBD1 matching 9 bases. From germline, CDR1 is SGHTS and CDR2 YDEGEE. The ends lost 5 bases at V and 3 bases at J; junction bases unmatched: 9. The CDR3 loop spans 15 amino acids. The CDR3 region is CASSRTGGGFYEQYF. Here the CDR3 DNA reads TGTGCCAGCAGTCGAACAGGGGGCGGATTCTACGAGCAGTACTTC. Using reference TRBV5-8 and TRBJ2-7 for the parts outside the CDR3, the full variable domain is EAGVTQSPTHLIKTRGQQATLRCSPISGHTSVYWYQQALGLGLQFLLWYDEGEERNRGNFPPRFSGRQFPNYSSELNVNALELEDSALYLCASSRTGGGFYEQYFGPGTRLTVT.

The genes are TRBV5-1 and TRBJ1-2; TRBD1 might be the D (5 bases). CDR3 size: 13 residues. Per the germline V gene, CDR1 is SGHRS and CDR2 is YFSETQ. V lost 2 bases to trimming and J lost 8 bases, with 13 bases between them. The CDR3 loop reads CASSLPLGRGYTF. In nucleotides, the CDR3 is TGCGCCAGCAGCTTACCCTTGGGGCGCGGCTACACCTTC.

The chain combines TRBV6-5 with TRBJ2-3; 7 positions agree with TRBD2. The J segment lost 5 bases and the V segment lost 7 bases, leaving 6 bases of the junction unmatched. The CDR3 extends over 13 amino acids. Per the germline V gene, CDR1 is MNHEY and CDR2 is SVGAGI. CDR3 loop: CASKIREGDTQYF. For the CDR3, the DNA is TGTGCCAGCAAAATTAGGGAGGGAGATACGCAGTATTTT.

J is TRBJ1-1 and V is TRBV9; D gene unclear. This CDR3 has 15 amino acids. Trimming removed 1 base at V and 0 bases at J, with 10 bases between. In germline, CDR1 is SGDLS, CDR2 YYNGEE. The CDR3 sequence: CASSVLGTVNTEAFF. DNA of the CDR3: TGTGCCAGCAGCGTATTGGGCACGGTGAACACTGAAGCTTTCTTT.

The chain employs TRBV29-1 and TRBJ2-3; D unresolved. The germline V gene has CDR1 SQVTM and CDR2 ANQGSEA. V was clipped by 6 bases and J by 7 bases, with 11 bases between them. The CDR3 consists of 11 residues. In DNA form, the CDR3 reads TGCAGCGTGCTCACTGGCAATACGCAGTATTTT. Protein sequence: CSVLTGNTQYF.

This chain links TRBV14 with TRBJ2-1; weak D call: TRBD2 (6 bases). This CDR3 comprises 12 residues. Trimming stripped 4 bases from V and 9 bases from J, with 10 bases between. Germline assignment: CDR1 SGHDN and CDR2 FVKESK. The CDR3 bases are TGTGCCAGCAGCCCTAGGAGGGCTGAGCAGTTCTTC. It translates to CASSPRRAEQFF.

This clone was detected once. V and J are TRBV5-6 and TRBJ2-1; 10 bases are shared with TRBD2. The CDR3 sequence is 15 residues long. The ends lost 3 bases at V and 6 bases at J; junction bases unmatched: 6. Germline assignment: CDR1 SGHDT and CDR2 YYEEEE. The CDR3 loop is CASSSLAGGRNEQFF. CDR3 DNA sequence: TGTGCCAGCAGCTCTTTAGCGGGAGGCCGCAATGAGCAGTTCTTC.

The J gene is TRBJ2-7, the V gene TRBV7-6, with unresolved D. The CDR3 totals 13 residues. V was pared by 1 base and J by 4 bases, with 8 bases between. Germline-derived CDR1 and CDR2 are SGHVS and FNYEAQ. The CDR3 protein is CASSLVNGYEQYF. The CDR3 bases are TGTGCCAGCAGCTTAGTCAACGGATACGAGCAGTACTTC. Filled out from reference TRBV7-6 and TRBJ2-7, the complete variable domain reads GAGVSQSPRYKVTKRGQDVALRCDPISGHVSLYWYRQALGQGPEFLTYFNYEAQQDKSGLPNDRFSAERPEGSISTLTIQRTEQRDSAMYRCASSLVNGYEQYFGPGTRLTVT.